The sequence of this TCR beta chain was determined in a study of beta chain features in type 1 diabetes. Findings of the study overall: At VDJ recombination sites, type 1 diabetes patients had fewer insertions and more deleted nucleotides. Patients' naive, central memory and regulatory TCRB repertoires appeared more alike than those of healthy donors.

Reverse transcribing all isolated RNA meant expressed TCRB transcripts were sequenced. Libraries were prepared by immunoSEQ multiplex PCR; TCRdb keeps only in-frame clonotypes and omits some of them. This sample yields hundreds of thousands of clones, of which about 14% are seen a single time; approximately 0.087% belongs to the top ten. Germline V lookup: CDR1 SGHAT, CDR2 FQNNGV. The CDR3 has 14 residues. Trimming stripped 2 bases from V and 2 bases from J, with 9 bases between. Points on this clone: The antigen remains undetermined.

Sequenced material: naive CD4+ T cells from blood. This TCR derives from a man between 18 and 29 years old in good health. This rearrangement joins TRBV11-2 to TRBJ1-2; D is undetermined. The CDR3 loop is CASSLYGSNYGYTF. In DNA, the CDR3 is TGTGCCAGCAGCTTATACGGCAGCAACTATGGCTACACCTTC.